A single count supports the clone carrying this T cell receptor (beta chain). The sample belongs to a study of blood T cell repertoires in COVID-19. Study-wide context: From the United States, Italy and Spain came samples of acute and convalescent COVID-19. Sample material is recorded as cDNA or gDNA derived from T cells, B-cell-depleted T cells, or PBMCs.

In the original workflow: Amplification from reference gene primers served as the basis for estimated nucleated cell counts. Libraries were prepared by immunoSEQ multiplex PCR; TCRdb keeps only in-frame clonotypes and omits some of them. The DNA gave D and trimming, while V, J and clone size come from that table. The sample holds fewer than 250,000 clones, roughly 80% seen once. Input material: peripheral blood. The receptor comes from a woman between 65 and 79 years old with acute or convalescent COVID-19.

DNA for the CDR3: TGCGCCAGCAGCCAAGATTGGGGGGAGGAGCAGTACTTC. Protein: CASSQDWGEEQYF. The chain recombines TRBV4-3 with TRBJ2-7; D is possibly TRBD2 (6 bases). The V gene lost 0 bases and the J gene lost 7 bases, with 10 bases spanning the gap. Germline V gives CDR1 LGHNA, CDR2 YSLEER. CDR3 length: 13 residues.